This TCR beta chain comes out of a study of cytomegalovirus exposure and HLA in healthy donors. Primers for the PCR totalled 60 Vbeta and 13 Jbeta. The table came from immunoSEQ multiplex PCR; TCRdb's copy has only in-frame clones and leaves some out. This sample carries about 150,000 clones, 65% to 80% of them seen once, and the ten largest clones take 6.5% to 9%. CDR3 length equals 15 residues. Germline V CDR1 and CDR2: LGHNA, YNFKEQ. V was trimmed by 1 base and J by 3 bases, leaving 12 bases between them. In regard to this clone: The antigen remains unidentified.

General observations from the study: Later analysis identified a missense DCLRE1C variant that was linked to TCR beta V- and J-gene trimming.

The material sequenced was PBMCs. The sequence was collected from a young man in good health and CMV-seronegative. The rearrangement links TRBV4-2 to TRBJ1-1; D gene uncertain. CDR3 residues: CASSQGLRGYTEAFF. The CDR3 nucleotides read TGTGCCAGCAGCCAAGGTCTTAGAGGGTACACTGAAGCTTTCTTT.